These 25 T cell receptor beta chains were sequenced from one sample in a study of T cell repertoires in cytomegalovirus infection. TCRdb used MiXCR to reprocess the reads, holding one entry per CDR3 protein. This table holds around 350,000 distinct CDR3 sequences, 15% to 20% found once. Sequenced input: PBMCs. The receptor set was obtained from a human donor in good health (CMV status not recorded). Some clones in this sample may be carry-over from other donors' samples.

The chain joins TRBV28 to TRBJ1-5, with D possibly matching TRBD1 (6 bases). CDR1 is MDHEN and CDR2 is SYDVKM in the germline V gene. The length of the CDR3 is 15 residues. Trimming removed 5 bases at V and 2 bases at J, with 13 bases between. The CDR3 loop is CASSAGTTRNQPQHF. In nucleotides, the CDR3 is TGTGCCAGCAGTGCCGGGACAACCCGCAATCAGCCCCAGCATTTT.

The genes are TRBV20-1 and TRBJ2-3, with D possibly called TRBD1 or TRBD2 (5 bases each). CDR3 length: 14 residues. The germline V gene has CDR1 DFQATT and CDR2 SNEGSKA (reference sequence). V lost 4 bases to trimming and J lost 0 bases, with 11 bases between them. CDR3 region: CSAIRAGSTDTQYF. The CDR3 DNA reads TGCAGTGCTATCAGGGCGGGTAGCACAGATACGCAGTATTTT.

J is TRBJ2-2 and V is TRBV7-2, with unresolved D. The CDR3 is 15 amino acids. CDR1 and CDR2 (germline): SGHTA, FQGNSA. Trimming cost V 2 bases and J 1 base, with 8 bases left between them. CDR3 nucleotides: TGTGCCAGCAGCTTAATGGCGGAGAACACCGGGGAGCTGTTTTTT. As protein: CASSLMAENTGELFF.

This clonotype has a handful of counts. The chain is built from TRBV11-1 and TRBJ2-1; TRBD2 agrees at 7 bases. The CDR3 contains 12 residues. The trim removed 6 bases at V and 9 bases at J, leaving 5 bases unmatched. Per germline, CDR1 SGHAT and CDR2 FQDESV (reference sequence). CDR3 nucleotides: TGTGCCAGCAGGCGAACTAGCGCTGAGCAGTTCTTC. It specifies CASRRTSAEQFF.

This clonotype occurred a few times. J is TRBJ2-3 and V is TRBV3-1, with 7 nucleotides matching TRBD2. The CDR3 extends over 15 amino acids. The germline V gene has CDR1 LGHDT and CDR2 YNNKEL (reference sequence). With 2 bases clipped from V and 7 bases from J, the junction kept 9 bases outside the gene matches. Written as DNA, the CDR3 is TGTGCCAGCAGCCAACCGGGACTAAAGGGGAATACGCAGTATTTT. This codes for CASSQPGLKGNTQYF.

This clonotype was counted only a few times. The chain joins TRBV18 to TRBJ2-1; D possibly corresponds to TRBD2 (5 bases). This CDR3 contains 14 residues. Germline V lookup: CDR1 KGHSH, CDR2 LQKENI. V lost 1 base and J lost 9, with 13 bases in between. In nucleotides, the CDR3 is TGTGCCAGCTCACCACAGCTAGCAGACGGTGAGCAGTTCTTC. Residues: CASSPQLADGEQFF. Together with reference TRBV18 and TRBJ2-1, the CDR3 gives the full variable domain: NAGVMQNPRHLVRRRGQEARLRCSPMKGHSHVYWYRQLPEEGLKFMVYLQKENIIDESGMPKERFSAEFPKEGPSILRIQQVVRGDSAAYFCASSPQLADGEQFFGPGTRLTVL.

This clonotype was counted at least ten times. This chain links TRBV2 with TRBJ2-1, with D perhaps matching TRBD1 or TRBD2 (5 bases each). Trimming cost V 7 bases and J 3 bases, with 10 bases left between them. The length of the CDR3 is 13 residues. Germline CDR1 and CDR2: SNHLY and FYNNEI. CDR3 in DNA: TGTGCCAGCACTTCTGGGGGCTACAATGAGCAGTTCTTC. Protein: CASTSGGYNEQFF.

The chain has TRBV19 and TRBJ2-4; tentatively, D is TRBD2 (5 bases). V was trimmed by 3 bases and J by 0 bases, leaving 12 bases between them. The CDR3 spans 16 residues. Germline V lookup: CDR1 LNHDA, CDR2 SQIVND (reference sequence). The CDR3 DNA follows: TGTGCCAGTAGTATGGGCGGTGGACTAGCCAAAAACATTCAGTACTTC. Its translation is CASSMGGGLAKNIQYF.

This clonotype was picked up many times. The chain joins TRBV12-3 or TRBV12-4 to TRBJ1-1, with no clear D. This CDR3 comprises 12 residues. Trimming left V 8 bases short and J 1 base short, with 8 bases between. CDR3 residues: CASSWPNTEAFF. In nucleotides, the CDR3 is TGTGCCAGCTCATGGCCGAACACTGAAGCTTTCTTT.

The rearrangement links TRBV4-3 to TRBJ2-2, with D possibly called TRBD1 or TRBD2 (5 bases each). Looked up from germline, CDR1 is LGHNA and CDR2 is YSLEER. V was trimmed by 0 bases and J by 7 bases, leaving 18 bases between them. The CDR3 spans 17 residues. This CDR3 reads CASSQDYRGPPGGELFF. DNA of the CDR3: TGCGCCAGCAGCCAAGATTATCGGGGCCCCCCGGGCGGGGAGCTGTTTTTT.

In this sample, this clonotype turned up many times. The rearrangement joins TRBV7-2 to TRBJ2-1; possible D gene TRBD2, 6 bases. The CDR3 loop spans 17 amino acids. The germline V and J ends were trimmed by 2 bases and 9 bases, with 23 bases remaining between them. CDR1 is SGHTA and CDR2 is FQGNSA in the germline V gene. The CDR3: CASSLQEAGPPIGEQFF. The CDR3 bases are TGTGCCAGCAGCTTACAGGAAGCGGGCCCCCCTATTGGTGAGCAGTTCTTC.

In its sample, this clonotype was seen many times. The chain has TRBV7-2 and TRBJ2-7, with D possibly matching TRBD2 (5 bases). CDR1 and CDR2 from the germline V gene are SGHTA and FQGNSA. This CDR3 is 13 amino acids long. The V gene lost 10 bases and the J gene lost 6 bases, with 19 bases spanning the gap. The CDR3 nucleotides read TGTGCCAACCCCCGGACTTCCCCCTGCGAGCAGTACTTC. It codes for CANPRTSPCEQYF. Supplemented by reference TRBV7-2 and TRBJ2-7, the full variable domain reads GAGVSQSPSNKVTEKGKDVELRCDPISGHTALYWYRQSLGQGLEFLIYFQGNSAPDKSGLPSDRFSAERTGGSVSTLTIQRTQQEDSAVYLCANPRTSPCEQYFGPGTRLTVT.

The gene calls are TRBV7-2 and TRBJ2-3; 7 nucleotides line up with TRBD2. This CDR3 contains 14 residues. The trim removed 1 base at V and 6 bases at J, leaving 4 bases unmatched. Germline V gene data show CDR1 as SGHTA and CDR2 as FQGNSA. CDR3 sequence reads: CASSLDGRWDTQYF. In DNA form, the CDR3 reads TGTGCCAGCAGCTTAGACGGGAGGTGGGATACGCAGTATTTT.

This clonotype was recorded at least ten times. V gene TRBV20-1 combines with J gene TRBJ2-5; 9 bases agree with TRBD1. Germline V gene sequence: CDR1 DFQATT, CDR2 SNEGSKA (reference sequence). This CDR3 spans 14 amino acids. Trimming at V came to 6 bases and at J to 2 bases, leaving 7 bases not matched to a gene. DNA for the CDR3: TGCAGTGCGGAACAGGGGGCTAGGCAAGAGACCCAGTACTTC. This codes for CSAEQGARQETQYF.

This clonotype appeared many times. The CDR3 is CASTPSASGNTEAFF. In DNA, the CDR3 is TGCGCCAGCACCCCTTCTGCTTCCGGGAACACTGAAGCTTTCTTT. The chain employs TRBV5-1 and TRBJ1-1; unclear D gene. This CDR3 spans 15 amino acids. Trimming pared 6 bases from V and 1 base from J, leaving 16 bases between. From germline, CDR1 is SGHRS and CDR2 YFSETQ.

In its sample, this clonotype was seen once. J is TRBJ1-1 and V is TRBV6-4; TRBD1 agrees at 7 bases. The germline CDR1 and CDR2 sequences are MRHNA and SNTAGT. CDR3 length: 10 amino acids. V shed 5 bases, J shed 10 bases, and the junction held 1 base outside the gene matches. The CDR3 protein is CASSHRGAFF. CDR3 sequence (DNA): TGTGCCAGCAGTCACAGGGGAGCTTTCTTT.

V and J are TRBV9 and TRBJ1-6; TRBD1 is a possible D gene (5 bases). The CDR3 extends over 16 amino acids. The germline CDR1 and CDR2 sequences are SGDLS and YYNGEE. Trimming stripped 3 bases from V and 4 bases from J, with 14 bases between. The CDR3 sequence is CASSAEQARYNSPLHF. For the CDR3, the DNA is TGTGCCAGCAGCGCCGAACAGGCCAGATATAATTCACCCCTCCACTTT.

The rearrangement joins TRBV7-6 to TRBJ2-3; D not resolved. CDR3 length: 14 residues. Looked up from germline, CDR1 is SGHVS and CDR2 is FNYEAQ. Between the trimmed V and J ends, which lost 5 bases and 4 bases, there was a span of 13 bases. CDR3 region: CASSPHLGSDTQYF. CDR3 in DNA: TGTGCCAGCAGCCCCCATCTCGGTTCAGATACGCAGTATTTT.

J is TRBJ2-1 and V is TRBV29-1; 8 bases align to TRBD2. The CDR3 has 13 amino acids. CDR1 is SQVTM and CDR2 is ANQGSEA in the germline V gene. V shed 8 bases and J 0 bases; nucleotides not matched to a gene: 3. The CDR3 DNA is TGCAGCACCGGGACTAGCTCCTACAATGAGCAGTTCTTC. This gives the protein CSTGTSSYNEQFF.

This clonotype showed up many times. The chain links TRBV7-8 to TRBJ1-5; D not resolved. The CDR3 sequence is 16 residues long. V was clipped by 0 bases and J by 0 bases, with 9 bases between them. The germline CDR1 and CDR2 sequences are SGHVS and FQNEAQ. The CDR3 here is CASSLAGQYSNQPQHF. In DNA form, the CDR3 reads TGTGCCAGCAGCTTAGCAGGCCAGTATAGCAATCAGCCCCAGCATTTT.

This clonotype showed up many times. The V gene is TRBV7-2, the J gene TRBJ1-2; no reliable D call. V was pared by 1 base and J by 8 bases, with 11 bases between. The CDR3 sequence is 13 residues long. Germline V gene data show CDR1 as SGHTA and CDR2 as FQGNSA. CDR3 sequence reads: CASSLVRGWGYTF. The DNA of the CDR3 is TGTGCCAGCAGCTTAGTACGGGGATGGGGCTACACCTTC.

This sequence joins TRBV5-1 and TRBJ1-1; D gene ambiguous. The V end was cut by 4 bases, the J end by 5 bases, with 6 bases between. The germline V gene encodes CDR1 SGHRS and CDR2 YFSETQ. The CDR3 is made up of 11 amino acids. CDR3 sequence (DNA): TGCGCCAGCAGCACGTCGACTGAAGCTTTCTTT. Translated: CASSTSTEAFF.

This chain uses TRBV29-1 with TRBJ1-2; D unresolved. Trimming took 4 bases from V and 0 from J, leaving 12 bases between them. The CDR3 is 14 amino acids. Germline assignment: CDR1 SQVTM and CDR2 ANQGSEA. The CDR3 DNA sequence: TGCAGCGTTGTGGAAGAGATTCCTAACTATGGCTACACCTTC. It yields the protein CSVVEEIPNYGYTF.

This clonotype was recorded at least ten times. The chain links TRBV7-7 to TRBJ2-1; the match to TRBD2 covers 8 bases. CDR3 length: 16 amino acids. J was trimmed by 9 bases and V by 5 bases; bases with no gene match: 15. The V gene's germline CDR1 is SSHAT and CDR2 FNYEAQ (reference sequence). The CDR3 sequence: CASSQYPTAGVVEQFF. CDR3 nucleotides: TGTGCCAGCAGCCAATATCCTACAGCGGGAGTGGTTGAGCAGTTCTTC.

This clonotype was counted ten times or more. The chain has TRBV7-8 and TRBJ2-7, with 11 positions matching TRBD2. Germline values: CDR1 SGHVS, CDR2 FQNEAQ. This CDR3 is 16 amino acids long. Trimming at V came to 2 bases and at J to 4 bases, leaving 7 bases not matched to a gene. The DNA for the CDR3 is TGTGCCAGCAGCTTAATTAGCGGGAGGGCCCAGTACGAGCAGTACTTC. This translates into CASSLISGRAQYEQYF. The full variable domain, rest sourced from reference TRBV7-8 and TRBJ2-7, is GAGVSQSPRYKVAKRGQDVALRCDPISGHVSLFWYQQALGQGPEFLTYFQNEAQLDKSGLPSDRFFAERPEGSVSTLKIQRTQQEDSAVYLCASSLISGRAQYEQYFGPGTRLTVT.